Shown below are 27 T cell receptor beta chains from a single sample sequenced in a study of Ad26.COV2.S vaccination and SARS-CoV-2 variants. Treatment indicated: about 20 received Ad26.COV2.S at low or high dose, single or two shots; several received placebo; per-sample allocation not given. Repertoires come from day 63 after the first vaccine or placebo injection. Repertoires were generated with immunoSEQ multiplex PCR, while TCRdb's copy carries only in-frame clones and drops some. The sample shows about 410,000 clones, around 89% of them seen only once. Sequences were derived from peripheral blood, sampled in a trial of Ad26.COV2.S vaccine versus placebo. These receptors originate from a person aged 18-60 years who received the Ad26.COV2.S COVID-19 vaccine or a placebo.

The genes are TRBV24-1 and TRBJ1-1; D call uncertain. Germline CDR1 and CDR2: KGHDR and SFDVKD. This CDR3 is built from 13 residues. The V and J ends lost 4 bases and 4 bases respectively, with 9 bases between them. CDR3 bases: TGTGCCACCAGTGACCCCCTTGGCACTGAAGCTTTCTTT. It is translated as CATSDPLGTEAFF.

The V and J genes are TRBV7-9 and TRBJ2-5; TRBD2 matches 11 bases. CDR1 is SEHNR, CDR2 FQNEAQ, per germline (reference sequence). The CDR3 totals 15 residues. V lost 5 bases to trimming and J lost 5 bases; unmatched junction nucleotides: 7. The CDR3 reads CASSELAGVLETQYF. Written as DNA, the CDR3 is TGTGCCAGCAGCGAACTAGCGGGAGTTTTGGAGACCCAGTACTTC.

This chain joins TRBV28 and TRBJ1-2; D uncertain. Per the germline V gene, CDR1 is MDHEN and CDR2 is SYDVKM. The germline V and J ends were trimmed by 3 bases and 6 bases, with 11 bases remaining between them. The CDR3 length is 13 residues. CDR3 sequence reads: CASSFLGPHGYTF. The CDR3 region has the DNA TGTGCCAGCAGTTTTCTCGGGCCCCATGGCTACACCTTC.

The CDR3 region is CASSTRGRAFTDTQYF. The CDR3 coding sequence is TGTGCCAGCAGCACGAGGGGGCGGGCCTTCACAGATACGCAGTATTTT. The V and J genes are TRBV9 and TRBJ2-3; 7 bases fit TRBD1. CDR1 is SGDLS and CDR2 is YYNGEE in the germline V gene. The CDR3 spans 16 residues. V lost 4 bases and J lost 2; bases outside the gene matches: 10.

This chain uses TRBV7-2 with TRBJ2-1; D may correspond to TRBD1 or TRBD2 (5 bases each). The germline V and J ends were trimmed by 1 base and 8 bases, with 15 bases remaining between them. Germline CDR1 SGHTA, CDR2 FQGNSA. The CDR3 totals 15 residues. The CDR3 coding sequence is TGTGCCAGCAGCTTAGAGGCGCTTCGGGGCTATGAGCAGTTCTTC. Its protein product is CASSLEALRGYEQFF. The complete variable domain, with remaining parts taken from reference TRBV7-2 and TRBJ2-1, reads GAGVSQSPSNKVTEKGKDVELRCDPISGHTALYWYRQSLGQGLEFLIYFQGNSAPDKSGLPSDRFSAERTGGSVSTLTIQRTQQEDSAVYLCASSLEALRGYEQFFGPGTRLTVL.

The CDR3 loop reads CASSEARGPAEQFF. The CDR3 DNA reads TGTGCCAGCAGTGAAGCGCGGGGCCCGGCTGAGCAGTTCTTC. The J gene is TRBJ2-1, the V gene TRBV2, with D perhaps matching TRBD2 (6 bases). The germline V gene encodes CDR1 SNHLY and CDR2 FYNNEI. Trimming shortened V by 0 bases and J by 9 bases, and 12 bases separated the two germline ends. This CDR3 is 14 amino acids long.

The chain links TRBV12-2 to TRBJ2-7; the table names TRBD2, a call not compared with the DNA. TRBV12-2 is labeled a pseudogene. The CDR3 contains 20 residues. CDR3 nucleotide sequence: TGTGCAAGTCGCTTGGGGCTAGCGGGAGGGCCTTCCGGCGCCTCTTACGAGCAGTACTTC. Translation gives CASRLGLAGGPSGASYEQYF.

The chain uses TRBV4-1 and TRBJ1-2; 8 bases are a match to TRBD1. The V gene end was trimmed by 4 bases and the J gene end by 4 bases; junction bases not matched to a gene: 5. In germline, CDR1 is MGHRA, CDR2 YSYEKL. CDR3 size: 14 residues. CDR3: CASSPGQASYGYTF. In nucleotides, the CDR3 is TGCGCCAGCAGCCCGGGACAGGCCAGCTATGGCTACACCTTC.

This clone showed up just a few times. The chain employs TRBV2 and TRBJ2-3, with 8 bases that match TRBD1. Germline V gene sequence: CDR1 SNHLY, CDR2 FYNNEI. With 8 bases clipped from V and 0 bases from J, the junction kept 10 bases outside the gene matches. The CDR3 length is 16 residues. The CDR3: CASDKQGGLSTDTQYF. Written as DNA, the CDR3 is TGTGCCAGCGATAAACAGGGGGGTCTCAGCACAGATACGCAGTATTTT. The entire variable domain, with the rest obtained from reference TRBV2 and TRBJ2-3, is as follows: EPEVTQTPSHQVTQMGQEVILRCVPISNHLYFYWYRQILGQKVEFLVSFYNNEISEKSEIFDDQFSVERPDGSNFTLKIRSTKLEDSAMYFCASDKQGGLSTDTQYFGPGTRLTVL.

The gene calls are TRBV7-8 and TRBJ2-2; D call uncertain. The CDR3 length is 16 residues. V lost 7 bases, J lost 1 base, and 16 bases lay in between. CDR1 is SGHVS and CDR2 is FQNEAQ in the germline V gene. CDR3: CASNPFSLGNTGELFF. The CDR3 DNA sequence: TGTGCCAGCAACCCTTTTAGTCTCGGGAACACCGGGGAGCTGTTTTTT. The variable domain in full, completed from reference TRBV7-8 and TRBJ2-2, reads GAGVSQSPRYKVAKRGQDVALRCDPISGHVSLFWYQQALGQGPEFLTYFQNEAQLDKSGLPSDRFFAERPEGSVSTLKIQRTQQEDSAVYLCASNPFSLGNTGELFFGEGSRLTVL.

The rearrangement joins TRBV21-1 to TRBJ2-1; TRBD1 is taken as the D call from the table, unchecked against the DNA. TRBV21-1 counts as a pseudogene. The length of the CDR3 is 17 residues. The CDR3 DNA follows: TGTGCCAGTCCCGGGCTCATGTGGGGACAGGGTTTGGTGGGGCAGTTCTTC. It yields the protein CASPGLMWGQGLVGQFF.

This rearrangement joins TRBV6-4 to TRBJ2-3, with TRBD1 matching over 8 bases. With 3 bases clipped from V and 2 bases from J, the junction kept 4 bases outside the gene matches. Germline V CDR1 and CDR2: MRHNA, SNTAGT. The CDR3 is made up of 15 amino acids. The CDR3 is CASSEQGGTTDTQYF. The CDR3 bases are TGTGCCAGCAGTGAACAGGGGGGAACCACAGATACGCAGTATTTT.

The chain combines TRBV11-2 with TRBJ1-4; 7 bases align to TRBD1. CDR3 length: 13 amino acids. J lost 6 bases, V lost 5 bases, and 3 bases had no gene match. Germline values: CDR1 SGHAT, CDR2 FQNNGV. Here the CDR3 reads CASSRDRDEKLFF. Written as DNA, the CDR3 is TGTGCCAGCAGCCGAGACAGGGATGAAAAACTGTTTTTT.

The chain combines TRBV24-1 with TRBJ2-3, with 13 bases identical to TRBD2. From germline, CDR1 is KGHDR and CDR2 SFDVKD. The CDR3 extends over 18 amino acids. The V and J ends lost 4 bases and 1 base, in that order; junction bases with no gene match: 7. CDR3 bases: TGTGCCACCAGTGACCACTACGGACTAGCGGGAGGCACAGATACGCAGTATTTT. Its protein is CATSDHYGLAGGTDTQYF.

V is TRBV28 and J is TRBJ2-7; possible D gene TRBD1, 6 bases. The germline V and J ends were trimmed by 10 bases and 7 bases, with 23 bases remaining between them. The CDR3 has 14 amino acids. CDR1 and CDR2 from the germline V gene are MDHEN and SYDVKM. CDR3 in amino acids: CATYLSGTTQEQYF. The CDR3 coding sequence is TGTGCCACCTACCTCAGTGGGACAACTCAAGAGCAGTACTTC.

The chain uses TRBV28 and TRBJ1-2, with 11 bases fitting TRBD1. Germline trimming cut 6 bases from V and 6 bases from J; bases unmatched to any gene: 3. Germline lookup yields CDR1 MDHEN and CDR2 SYDVKM. This CDR3 has 13 residues. In nucleotides, the CDR3 is TGTGCCAGCAGCTGGACAGGGGGCCATGGCTACACCTTC. Residues: CASSWTGGHGYTF.

The rearrangement uses TRBV5-1 and TRBJ2-1; TRBD2 might be the D (5 bases). The V end lost 0 bases, the J end lost 9 bases, and 16 bases lay between the germline ends. CDR3 size: 15 residues. Germline V gives CDR1 SGHRS, CDR2 YFSETQ. In DNA, the CDR3 is TGCGCCAGCAGCTTGGGAGTCGGCGGGTTAGGTGAGCAGTTCTTC. It is translated as CASSLGVGGLGEQFF.

This clone came up once. This chain connects TRBV24-1 to TRBJ2-1, with a tentative D call TRBD1 (8 bases). With 9 bases removed from V and 7 bases from J, the gap between germline ends came to 18 bases. The CDR3 sequence is 14 residues long. Germline V CDR1 and CDR2: KGHDR, SFDVKD. The CDR3 sequence is CATGGAGGRNEQFF. In DNA form, the CDR3 reads TGTGCCACCGGGGGGGCAGGGGGCCGTAATGAGCAGTTCTTC.

V usage is TRBV6-2 or TRBV6-3 and J usage is TRBJ2-7, with 10 positions matching TRBD2. J gave up 4 bases and V 1 base, and 4 bases lay outside the gene matches. The length of the CDR3 is 15 residues. The germline gives CDR1 MNHEY, CDR2 SVGEGT. The CDR3 bases are TGTGCCAGCAGTTACTACGGACTAGCGGATTACGAGCAGTACTTC. This codes for CASSYYGLADYEQYF.

V and J are TRBV5-1 and TRBJ2-3; 9 nucleotides line up with TRBD1. V lost 4 bases to trimming and J lost 4 bases; unmatched junction nucleotides: 7. Germline V gene data show CDR1 as SGHRS and CDR2 as YFSETQ. The CDR3 consists of 15 residues. The CDR3 DNA follows: TGCGCCAGCAGCCCCCCAACAGGGGGCCCAGATACGCAGTATTTT. Residues: CASSPPTGGPDTQYF.

V is TRBV5-4 and J is TRBJ1-2; a weak D match, TRBD1 (5 bases). The CDR3 sequence is 12 residues long. V was cut by 1 base and J by 12 bases, with 13 bases left in between. Germline V gene data show CDR1 as SGHNT and CDR2 as YYREEE (reference sequence). The CDR3 loop reads CASSLSGREDTF. CDR3 in DNA: TGTGCCAGCAGCTTGTCGGGCAGGGAGGACACCTTC.

V usage is TRBV25-1 and J usage is TRBJ2-1, with D tentatively TRBD2 (5 bases). The germline V gene encodes CDR1 MGHDK and CDR2 SYGVNS. The length of the CDR3 is 11 residues. V was pared by 9 bases and J by 15 bases, with 18 bases between. As DNA, the CDR3 is TGTGCCAGGCACACAGCGAATGAGGGGTTCTTC. This sequence encodes CARHTANEGFF.

CDR3 loop: CASQGANEKLFF. The CDR3 DNA reads as TGTGCCAGCCAAGGGGCCAATGAAAAACTGTTTTTT. The chain joins TRBV12-3 or TRBV12-4 to TRBJ1-4; D perhaps matches TRBD1 (5 bases). There are 12 residues in the CDR3. The V gene lost 8 bases and the J gene lost 5 bases, with 9 bases spanning the gap.

The rearrangement links TRBV29-1 to TRBJ2-7; D is possibly TRBD1 or TRBD2 (5 bases each). V was cut by 5 bases and J by 1 base, with 15 bases left in between. The CDR3 is 14 amino acids. Per the germline V gene, CDR1 is SQVTM and CDR2 is ANQGSEA. CDR3 protein: CSVRTQGESYEQYF. DNA for the CDR3: TGCAGCGTTCGGACCCAAGGGGAGTCCTACGAGCAGTACTTC.

This CDR3 reads CASSLGVETQYF. CDR3 DNA: TGTGCCAGCAGCTTAGGGGTAGAGACCCAGTACTTC. The gene calls are TRBV7-6 and TRBJ2-5, with D unresolved. V was shortened by 1 base and J by 4 bases, with 4 bases between the two germline ends. Germline loops: CDR1 SGHVS, CDR2 FNYEAQ. The CDR3 length is 12 residues.

V is TRBV2 and J is TRBJ1-4, with 7 nucleotides matching TRBD1. CDR3 length equals 16 residues. Trimming removed 6 bases from V and 0 bases from J; junction bases left unmatched: 7. CDR1 is SNHLY, CDR2 FYNNEI, per germline. The CDR3 DNA reads TGTGCCAGCAGGGAGACAGGGTTTGCAACTAATGAAAAACTGTTTTTT. This codes for CASRETGFATNEKLFF.

The chain carries TRBV27 and TRBJ2-1; TRBD1 is a possible D gene (5 bases). The CDR3 covers 11 residues. The ends were cut back, 6 bases at V and 7 bases at J, with 7 bases in the middle. In germline, CDR1 is MNHEY, CDR2 SMNVEV (reference sequence). The CDR3 sequence is CASSKGNEQFF. CDR3 DNA sequence: TGTGCCAGCAGCAAGGGGAATGAGCAGTTCTTC.